This T cell receptor (beta chain) was sequenced during a study of identifying expanded T cells in peripheral blood. Notes on the study in general: Technical replicates showed roughly 1.2 changed clones; approximately 2 weeks about 16; four weeks 19. Clone count variance between roughly 2-week samples rose with total template count.

The method was immunoSEQ multiplex PCR; TCRdb's version includes in-frame clones alone and lacks a portion of them. Among roughly 100,000 clones listed, about 91% were seen once. No infections or other immune events were documented during collection. CDR1 is SGHRS and CDR2 is YFSETQ in the germline V gene. The V gene lost 0 bases and the J gene lost 5 bases, with 12 bases spanning the gap. The CDR3 runs to 14 residues. On this clone itself: Its target is unknown.

The TCR originated in a person aged 18 to 69 in good health. V gene TRBV5-1 combines with J gene TRBJ2-7, with D tentatively TRBD2 (5 bases). The sample comprised blood. The CDR3 coding sequence is TGCGCCAGCAGCTTGGCGGCTAGCCGCGACGAGCAGTACTTC. Its translation is CASSLAASRDEQYF. Drawing the rest from reference TRBV5-1 and TRBJ2-7, the complete variable domain is KAGVTQTPRYLIKTRGQQVTLSCSPISGHRSVSWYQQTPGQGLQFLFEYFSETQRNKGNFPGRFSGRQFSNSRSEMNVSTLELGDSALYLCASSLAASRDEQYFGPGTRLTVT.